This T cell receptor (beta chain) was documented in a study of neurological immune-mediated disorders. Points from the study as a whole: The greatest degree of TCR clonal expansion was observed in HTLV-1-associated myelopathy, with the lowest in multiple sclerosis, below that of healthy controls.

As for the cDNA, it was generated by 5'RACE with 10-nucleotide random UMIs. Every sequencing run returned over 170 million TCR-beta sequences, which were derived from 15-18 subjects. TCRdb re-called the 5' RACE reads with MiXCR, one entry per CDR3 protein. The sample has under 130,000 distinct CDR3 sequences; 10% to 13% are singletons. This clonotype has ten or more counts. Its antigen is undetermined. Time point noted: longitudinal time-point 3. Unsorted libraries were prepared from 2 million PBMCs that had been stored at -80 C. CDR3 length equals 16 residues. Germline V gene data show CDR1 as SGDLS and CDR2 as YYNGEE. J gave up 3 bases and V 3 bases, and 6 bases lay outside the gene matches.

The chain couples TRBV9 to TRBJ2-2, with 9 bases fitting TRBD1. Sequencing used PBMCs. The clonotype was recovered from a female donor with HTLV-1-associated myelopathy (HAM/TSP). The CDR3: CASSARGQGDTGELFF. The CDR3, as DNA: TGTGCCAGCAGCGCCCGGGGACAGGGAGACACCGGGGAGCTGTTTTTT.